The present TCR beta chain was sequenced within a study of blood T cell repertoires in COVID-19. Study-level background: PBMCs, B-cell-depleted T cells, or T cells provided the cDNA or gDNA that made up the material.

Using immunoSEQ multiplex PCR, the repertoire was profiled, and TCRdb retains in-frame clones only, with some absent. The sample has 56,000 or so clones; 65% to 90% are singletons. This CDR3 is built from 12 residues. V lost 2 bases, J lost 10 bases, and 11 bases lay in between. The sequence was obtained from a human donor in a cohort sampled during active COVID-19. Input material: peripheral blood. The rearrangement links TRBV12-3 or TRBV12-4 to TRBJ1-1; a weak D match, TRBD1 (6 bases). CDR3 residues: CASSLYRVGAFF. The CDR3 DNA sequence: TGTGCCAGCAGTTTATACAGGGTTGGAGCTTTCTTT.